This is a list of T cell receptor beta chains from one sample in a study of blood T cells in healthy people across ages. TCRdb re-called the 5' RACE reads with MiXCR, one entry per CDR3 protein. The table shows 800,000 to 900,000 distinct CDR3 sequences, with around 68% occurring only once. The sequenced sample consisted of blood. Every receptor here comes from a man in his thirties or forties in good health. CDR3s include the opening cysteine and the closing phenylalanine or tryptophan. The order of the fields is D gene, clone size, J gene, V gene, CDR3 protein, CDR3 DNA. The D gene is left open where the match is weak. Some rows mark clone size as missing; the rest say once, few, many or name a class of expanded clone.

>TRBD2|once|TRBJ2-1|TRBV15
CATSREFIAGGGNEQFF
TGTGCCACCAGCAGGGAATTCATAGCGGGGGGCGGGAATGAGCAGTTCTTC
>.|once|TRBJ1-2|TRBV6-2/TRBV6-3
CASSYSRGLSNYGYTF
TGTGCCAGCAGTTACTCACGAGGCTTGTCTAACTATGGCTACACCTTC
>TRBD1|.|TRBJ1-4|TRBV6-2/TRBV6-3
CASSSQGQGTEKLFF
TGTGCCAGCAGTTCCCAGGGACAGGGGACCGAAAAACTGTTTTTT
>.|once|TRBJ2-5|TRBV4-3
CASSPSRGDSQETQYF
TGCGCCAGCAGCCCCTCAAGGGGGGACTCTCAAGAGACCCAGTACTTC
>TRBD1|many|TRBJ2-7|TRBV12-3/TRBV12-4
CASSSGQGAYEQYF
TGTGCCAGCAGCTCAGGACAGGGGGCCTACGAGCAGTACTTC
>.|.|TRBJ1-2|TRBV28
CASSYFGGSGGYTF
TGTGCCAGCAGTTACTTTGGGGGATCGGGTGGCTACACCTTC
>.|.|TRBJ2-3|TRBV5-1
CASNTVGGEKDTQYF
TGCGCCAGCAACACCGTGGGCGGGGAAAAAGATACGCAGTATTTT
>.|.|TRBJ2-7|TRBV7-2
CASSLGGTDEQYF
TGTGCCAGCAGCTTAGGCGGGACAGACGAGCAGTACTTC
>.|few|TRBJ2-3|TRBV20-1
CSAHPGGPMSTDTQYF
TGCAGTGCCCACCCCGGGGGGCCGATGAGCACAGATACGCAGTATTTT
>.|few|TRBJ2-5|TRBV7-9
CASSPRDNGETQYF
TGTGCCAGCAGCCCCCGGGACAATGGGGAGACCCAGTACTTC
>.|.|TRBJ2-7|TRBV20-1
CSAFSDYQEQYF
TGCAGTGCTTTCTCCGACTACCAGGAGCAGTACTTC
>TRBD2|.|TRBJ2-7|TRBV20-1
CSARIVAGEAIYEQYF
TGCAGTGCTAGAATAGTGGCGGGGGAAGCAATCTACGAGCAGTACTTC
>TRBD1|.|TRBJ2-7|TRBV20-1
CSASDNQGAHKTYEQYF
TGCAGTGCCTCCGACAATCAGGGGGCGCATAAGACCTACGAGCAGTACTTC
>.|.|TRBJ1-1|TRBV20-1
CSAPTGNTEAFF
TGCAGTGCTCCTACAGGGAACACTGAAGCTTTCTTT
>TRBD2|.|TRBJ2-5|TRBV6-6
CVSSYGGEETQYF
TGTGTCAGCAGTTACGGGGGGGAAGAGACCCAGTACTTC
>.|.|TRBJ1-2|TRBV15
CATSRPRPEGGYTF
TGTGCCACCAGCAGACCCCGCCCGGAGGGGGGCTACACCTTC
>.|once|TRBJ2-6|TRBV7-2
CAKSGPPSGANVLTF
TGTGCCAAATCAGGACCGCCCTCTGGGGCCAACGTCCTGACTTTC
>.|.|TRBJ2-7|TRBV2
CASSQIGQPRSYEQYF
TGTGCCAGCAGCCAGATAGGACAGCCAAGATCCTACGAGCAGTACTTC
>.|.|TRBJ1-6|TRBV4-3
CASSQDHRESPLHF
TGCGCCAGCAGCCAAGATCACAGGGAATCACCCCTCCACTTT
>TRBD1|.|TRBJ1-2|TRBV10-3
CAIKDRVTYGYTF
TGTGCCATTAAAGACAGGGTGACCTATGGCTACACCTTC
>.|.|TRBJ1-2|TRBV29-1
CSVERGLREGYTF
TGCAGCGTTGAGAGGGGCCTCCGAGAGGGCTACACCTTC
>TRBD2|.|TRBJ2-7|TRBV28
CASSPGGEGAYEQYF
TGTGCCAGCTCACCGGGGGGGGAAGGGGCCTACGAGCAGTACTTC
>.|many|TRBJ1-4|TRBV12-3/TRBV12-4
CASSSLGEGFNEKLFF
TGTGCCAGCAGCTCCCTGGGGGAGGGCTTTAATGAAAAACTGTTTTTT
>.|.|TRBJ2-5|TRBV3-1
CASSQDFPSSGEETQYF
TGTGCCAGCAGCCAAGACTTCCCTAGCTCTGGTGAAGAGACCCAGTACTTC
>.|once|TRBJ2-7|TRBV6-5
CASCNSDSLGYEQYF
TGTGCCAGCTGTAATAGCGACAGCTTAGGCTACGAGCAGTACTTC
>TRBD2|.|TRBJ2-3|TRBV6-6
CASSNLAGTHTDTQYF
TGTGCCAGCAGTAACCTAGCGGGAACGCACACAGATACGCAGTATTTT
>.|.|TRBJ1-5|TRBV4-3
CASSQAQGWPQHF
TGCGCCAGCAGCCAAGCACAGGGTTGGCCCCAGCATTTT
>.|.|TRBJ1-2|TRBV27
CACSPQGGPYGYTF
TGTGCCTGCAGTCCCCAAGGGGGTCCCTATGGCTACACCTTC
>.|.|TRBJ2-3|TRBV10-3
CAISTQGGADTQYF
TGTGCCATCTCGACCCAGGGGGGCGCAGATACGCAGTATTTT
>TRBD1|.|TRBJ2-7|TRBV2
CASERARDSSYEQYF
TGTGCCAGCGAAAGGGCCCGGGACAGTTCCTACGAGCAGTACTTC
>.|.|TRBJ2-7|TRBV12-3/TRBV12-4
CASNPTGYEQYF
TGTGCCAGCAACCCTACAGGGTACGAGCAGTACTTC
>.|.|TRBJ2-3|TRBV29-1
CSVEPTQDTQYF
TGCAGCGTTGAGCCCACGCAAGATACGCAGTATTTT
>.|.|TRBJ2-1|TRBV29-1
CSVESDEQFF
TGCAGCGTTGAATCCGATGAGCAGTTCTTC
>TRBD1|.|TRBJ2-1|TRBV6-2/TRBV6-3
CASSYGTGKANEQFF
TGTGCCAGCAGTTACGGGACAGGGAAAGCAAATGAGCAGTTCTTC
>TRBD1|.|TRBJ1-2|TRBV29-1
CSVEIRDRGRGYTF
TGCAGCGTTGAAATAAGGGACAGGGGACGTGGCTACACCTTC
>TRBD1|.|TRBJ1-2|TRBV6-5
CASSTGVANYGYTF
TGTGCCAGCAGTACAGGGGTAGCGAACTATGGCTACACCTTC
>.|.|TRBJ1-4|TRBV2
CASRRTDEKLFF
TGTGCCAGCAGAAGGACGGATGAAAAACTGTTTTTT
>TRBD1|.|TRBJ1-5|TRBV20-1
CSARRGQGNQSQHF
TGCAGTGCTAGACGAGGACAGGGCAATCAGTCCCAGCATTTT
>.|few|TRBJ2-4|TRBV4-2
CASSQERRDIQYF
TGTGCCAGCAGCCAAGAAAGGCGGGACATTCAGTACTTC
>TRBD2|.|TRBJ2-1|TRBV3-1
CASSPISGSYNEQFF
TGTGCCAGCAGCCCTATCAGCGGGAGTTACAATGAGCAGTTCTTC
>TRBD2|.|TRBJ2-7|TRBV9
CASSVGLGQNYEQYF
TGTGCCAGCAGCGTCGGACTAGGCCAAAACTACGAGCAGTACTTC
>TRBD2|once|TRBJ2-7|TRBV7-8
CASSTGGGAYEQYF
TGTGCCAGCTCTACCGGTGGGGGGGCCTACGAGCAGTACTTC
>.|few|TRBJ2-1|TRBV3-1
CASSGGGLSYNEQFF
TGTGCCAGCAGCGGCGGGGGCCTCTCCTACAATGAGCAGTTCTTC
>TRBD2|.|TRBJ2-7|TRBV12-3/TRBV12-4
CASSRSGGTSYEQYF
TGTGCCAGCAGCCGGAGCGGGGGGACCTCCTACGAGCAGTACTTC
>.|.|TRBJ2-6|TRBV7-3
CASSLLQPSGANVLTF
TGTGCCAGCAGCTTATTACAGCCCTCTGGGGCCAACGTCCTGACTTTC
>.|.|TRBJ2-7|TRBV6-2/TRBV6-3
CASSWTHYEQYF
TGTGCCAGCAGTTGGACGCACTACGAGCAGTACTTC
>.|.|TRBJ2-7|TRBV28
CASSVAGTLKAYEQYF
TGTGCCAGCAGTGTGGCCGGGACATTAAAAGCCTACGAGCAGTACTTC
>.|.|TRBJ2-7|TRBV4-1
CASSPYPGSTYEQYF
TGCGCCAGCAGCCCATACCCAGGTTCGACCTACGAGCAGTACTTC
>.|many|TRBJ2-7|TRBV4-2
CASSRDESYEQYF
TGTGCCAGCAGCCGGGACGAGTCCTACGAGCAGTACTTC
>.|.|TRBJ2-7|TRBV5-1
CASMGQAGSYEQYF
TGCGCCAGCATGGGGCAGGCCGGCTCCTACGAGCAGTACTTC
>.|few|TRBJ2-6|TRBV13
CASSLGVGVSGANVLTF
TGTGCCAGCAGCTTAGGAGTAGGGGTTTCTGGGGCCAACGTCCTGACTTTC
>TRBD1|few|TRBJ2-5|TRBV15
CATSYGTGGQETQYF
TGTGCCACCAGCTACGGGACAGGGGGCCAAGAGACCCAGTACTTC
>.|.|TRBJ2-3|TRBV5-1
CASRLGGDTDTQYF
TGCGCCAGCAGGCTGGGGGGCGACACAGATACGCAGTATTTT
>.|.|TRBJ1-1|TRBV7-9
CASSPLRVGTEAFF
TGTGCCAGCAGCCCACTCAGGGTGGGTACTGAAGCTTTCTTT
>.|.|TRBJ1-2|TRBV4-2
CASSQGLTGGGYGYTF
TGTGCCAGCAGCCAAGGGTTGACGGGGGGCGGTTATGGCTACACCTTC
>.|.|TRBJ1-6|TRBV7-9
CASSELTLGHTRSPLHF
TGTGCCAGCAGCGAACTCACACTGGGACACACTAGATCACCCCTCCACTTT
>.|few|TRBJ2-3|TRBV6-6
CASSYSRGSTDTQYF
TGTGCCAGCAGTTACTCGAGGGGGAGCACAGATACGCAGTATTTT
>TRBD1|.|TRBJ1-2|TRBV4-3
CASSQGGGGGYTF
TGCGCCAGCAGCCAAGGAGGGGGCGGTGGCTACACCTTC
>.|.|TRBJ2-5|TRBV5-1
CASSLVGLETQYF
TGCGCCAGCAGCTTGGTGGGGTTGGAGACCCAGTACTTC